Listed below are T cell receptor beta chains from one sample, sequenced in a study of CD8 T cells in Susac syndrome. TCRdb recomputed calls from the immunoSEQ multiplex PCR reads with MiXCR, one row per CDR3 protein. The sample consists of roughly 120,000 distinct CDR3 sequences, roughly 97% of them appearing once. The specimen was CD4+ T cells from PBMCs. The source is a human donor in good health. The CDR3 runs from the conserved cysteine through the conserved F or W. A D gene is named only where the DNA matches it firmly. Size is stated for part of the rows, as once, few or many counts, or as a class when the clone is expanded.

TRBJ2-5 | . | . | TRBV9 | CASSTGGASRETQYF | TGTGCCAGCAGCACTGGGGGGGCTTCACGAGAGACCCAGTACTTC
TRBJ1-2 | TRBD1 | . | TRBV9 | CASSGGQGLYGYTF | TGTGCCAGCAGCGGAGGACAGGGACTCTATGGCTACACCTTC
TRBJ2-2 | TRBD1 | . | TRBV29-1 | CSVEGTGGVAGELFF | TGCAGCGTTGAAGGGACAGGGGGAGTCGCCGGGGAGCTGTTTTTT
TRBJ2-7 | TRBD1 | . | TRBV5-1 | CASSLVGHRGQYEQYF | TGCGCCAGCAGCTTGGTCGGGCACAGGGGGCAATACGAGCAGTACTTC
TRBJ2-6 | TRBD1 | . | TRBV6-1 | CASLSGQASSGANVLTF | TGTGCCAGCTTGTCGGGACAGGCCAGCTCTGGGGCCAACGTCCTGACTTTC
TRBJ2-7 | TRBD1 | . | TRBV18 | CASSPRGPPYEQYF | TGTGCCAGCTCACCCAGGGGGCCCCCCTACGAGCAGTACTTC
TRBJ1-3 | . | once | TRBV6-5 | CASSSAPGVGNTIYF | TGTGCCAGCAGTTCCGCCCCCGGGGTAGGAAACACCATATATTTT
TRBJ2-3 | TRBD2 | . | TRBV7-2 | CASSRSGGTSTDTQYF | TGTGCCAGCAGCCGTAGCGGGGGGACTAGCACAGATACGCAGTATTTT
TRBJ2-3 | . | . | TRBV5-6 | CASSLPGREKTQYF | TGTGCCAGCAGCTTGCCGGGCAGGGAAAAGACGCAGTATTTT
TRBJ1-2 | TRBD1 | . | TRBV6-1 | CASRPQGYGYTF | TGTGCCAGCAGACCACAGGGGTATGGCTACACCTTC
TRBJ1-5 | . | . | TRBV20-1 | CSVPAVGQPQHF | TGCAGTGTCCCCGCGGTGGGGCAGCCCCAGCATTTT
TRBJ2-1 | TRBD1 | . | TRBV9 | CASSPRGSSYNEQFF | TGTGCCAGCAGCCCCAGGGGGTCTTCCTACAATGAGCAGTTCTTC
TRBJ2-5 | . | . | TRBV3-1 | CASSQVRQIVETQYF | TGTGCCAGCAGCCAAGTTCGGCAGATAGTGGAGACCCAGTACTTC
TRBJ2-5 | . | . | TRBV5-4 | CASSLSADQETQYF | TGTGCCAGCAGCTTGTCGGCAGATCAAGAGACCCAGTACTTC
TRBJ2-7 | . | . | TRBV2 | CASSERAEISYEQYF | TGTGCCAGCAGTGAGCGGGCAGAGATCTCCTACGAGCAGTACTTC
TRBJ1-1 | . | . | TRBV19 | CASIPRLGGTEAFF | TGTGCCAGTATTCCGCGCCTTGGGGGCACTGAAGCTTTCTTT
TRBJ1-4 | . | . | TRBV4-2 | CASSLNPGPTNEKLFF | TGTGCCAGCAGCCTAAACCCGGGTCCAACTAATGAAAAACTGTTTTTT
TRBJ2-1 | TRBD1 | . | TRBV5-4 | CASSPGQGGEQFF | TGTGCCAGCAGCCCAGGACAGGGTGGTGAGCAGTTCTTC
TRBJ2-1 | . | . | TRBV7-3 | CASSFQGRWGKDEQFF | TGTGCCAGCAGCTTCCAGGGGCGCTGGGGTAAGGATGAGCAGTTCTTC
TRBJ1-1 | TRBD1 | once | TRBV5-6 | CASSKSGTGNTEAFF | TGTGCCAGCAGCAAATCTGGGACAGGGAACACTGAAGCTTTCTTT
TRBJ2-1 | . | . | TRBV19 | CASGWRSYNEQFF | TGTGCCAGTGGTTGGCGCTCCTACAATGAGCAGTTCTTC
TRBJ1-4 | . | . | TRBV4-2 | CASSAREGDEKLFF | TGTGCCAGCAGCGCCCGGGAAGGGGATGAAAAACTGTTTTTT
TRBJ2-4 | . | . | TRBV25-1 | CASSDPGSAKNIQYF | TGTGCCAGCAGTGACCCAGGGAGTGCCAAAAACATTCAGTACTTC
TRBJ1-5 | . | . | TRBV12-3/TRBV12-4 | CASSPTGTRNQPQHF | TGTGCCAGCAGTCCCACAGGGACGCGGAATCAGCCCCAGCATTTT
TRBJ1-4 | . | . | TRBV7-2 | CASSRGLHQTNEKLFF | TGTGCCAGCAGCCGCGGCCTACACCAAACTAATGAAAAACTGTTTTTT
TRBJ2-5 | . | . | TRBV19 | CASSIELEETQYF | TGTGCCAGTAGTATAGAACTGGAAGAGACCCAGTACTTC
TRBJ2-1 | TRBD2 | once | TRBV5-4 | CASSPRNSGKDEQFF | TGTGCCAGCAGCCCCCGCAATAGCGGGAAGGATGAGCAGTTCTTC
TRBJ2-1 | . | once | TRBV20-1 | CSARDPAGPNNEQFF | TGCAGTGCTAGAGATCCGGCGGGACCCAACAATGAGCAGTTCTTC
TRBJ2-2 | TRBD1 | . | TRBV28 | CASSPSGTGGTGELFF | TGTGCCAGCAGTCCCTCCGGGACAGGGGGCACCGGGGAGCTGTTTTTT
TRBJ1-2 | . | . | TRBV29-1 | CSVGEGLGGYTF | TGCAGCGTTGGGGAGGGGCTTGGTGGCTACACCTTC
TRBJ2-5 | . | . | TRBV28 | CASSLGGARETQYF | TGTGCCAGCAGTTTGGGCGGGGCTCGGGAGACCCAGTACTTC
TRBJ2-5 | TRBD2 | . | TRBV4-1 | CASSQTKLAGVGETQYF | TGCGCCAGCAGCCAGACCAAACTAGCGGGAGTTGGAGAGACCCAGTACTTC
TRBJ2-3 | TRBD2 | . | TRBV6-2/TRBV6-3 | CASRRLAGGPQNTQYF | TGTGCCAGCAGAAGACTAGCGGGAGGGCCCCAAAATACGCAGTATTTT
TRBJ1-5 | . | . | TRBV23-1 | CASPKPQHF | TGCGCCAGCCCTAAACCCCAGCATTTT
TRBJ2-1 | . | . | TRBV29-1 | CSVISWPYNEQFF | TGCAGCGTAATCTCTTGGCCCTACAATGAGCAGTTCTTC
TRBJ1-5 | . | once | TRBV2 | CASSLRQTSNQPQHF | TGTGCCAGCAGTCTCCGACAGACTAGCAATCAGCCCCAGCATTTT
TRBJ2-2 | TRBD1 | . | TRBV12-3/TRBV12-4 | CASKGTVNTGELFF | TGTGCCAGCAAGGGGACAGTGAACACCGGGGAGCTGTTTTTT
TRBJ2-3 | . | . | TRBV28 | CASSPIENTQYF | TGTGCCAGCAGTCCCATAGAGAATACGCAGTATTTT
TRBJ1-2 | . | . | TRBV12-3/TRBV12-4 | CASSNREGGGYTF | TGTGCCAGCAGCAACAGGGAAGGAGGTGGCTACACCTTC
TRBJ2-1 | TRBD1 | . | TRBV5-6 | CASSFRQGRFDEQFF | TGTGCCAGCAGCTTTCGACAGGGTAGGTTCGATGAGCAGTTCTTC
TRBJ1-1 | . | . | TRBV3-1 | CASSQEFTGNTEAFF | TGTGCCAGCAGCCAAGAATTTACAGGGAACACTGAAGCTTTCTTT
TRBJ2-5 | TRBD1 | . | TRBV6-2/TRBV6-3 | CASSLTGGSRTQYF | TGTGCCAGCAGCTTGACAGGGGGAAGTAGGACCCAGTACTTC
TRBJ1-4 | . | . | TRBV29-1 | CSVEGPDLKLFF | TGCAGCGTTGAAGGGCCCGACCTCAAACTGTTTTTT
TRBJ2-7 | . | . | TRBV29-1 | CSVAQGYEQYF | TGCAGCGTCGCACAAGGCTACGAGCAGTACTTC
TRBJ1-2 | . | . | TRBV30 | CASSSGGFRGYTF | TGTGCCTCCAGCAGCGGGGGATTTCGTGGCTACACCTTC
TRBJ1-6 | . | . | TRBV29-1 | CSVGSENNSPLHF | TGCAGCGTCGGGTCAGAAAATAATTCACCCCTCCACTTT
TRBJ2-5 | TRBD2 | . | TRBV4-3 | CASSQGTGLTSSGRSETQYF | TGCGCCAGCAGCCAGGGAACAGGGTTGACCTCCAGCGGGAGGTCTGAGACCCAGTACTTC